This note documents a single TCR beta chain sequence. What it binds is unknown. This sample stems from a study of T cell clonotyping in hematopoietic cell transplantation. Libraries were prepared by immunoSEQ multiplex PCR; TCRdb keeps only in-frame clonotypes and omits some of them. The sample includes 6,500 to 9,500 clones, roughly 94% of them seen just once. V lost 6 bases to trimming and J lost 0 bases; unmatched junction nucleotides: 5. This CDR3 has 15 residues. The V gene's germline CDR1 is LNHDA and CDR2 SQIVND (reference sequence). General study points: Few recipient clonotypes overlapped donors; over 95% were de novo at given depth.

The chain has TRBV19 and TRBJ1-1, with 9 bases lining up with TRBD1. The source of this sequence is a male patient aged 60 to 75 who had an allogeneic stem cell transplant from an unrelated donor, so T cells may come from the graft donor. Some clones in this sample may be carry-over from other donors' samples. Sequenced here: peripheral blood mononuclear cells, sampled 30 days after allogeneic stem cell transplant. In DNA form, the CDR3 reads TGTGCCAGTAGCCGGACAGGGGTTATGAACACTGAAGCTTTCTTT. It codes for CASSRTGVMNTEAFF.